These 27 T cell receptor beta chains originate from one sample sequenced in a study of T-cell memory formation after mild COVID-19. TCRdb recomputed calls from the 5' RACE reads with MiXCR, one row per CDR3 protein. Seen here are hundreds of thousands of distinct CDR3 sequences, around 21% observed once, and the top ten hold around 13%. The sequenced material came from PBMCs or a T cell subset sorted from them (not recorded which). All receptors come from an adult woman who had mild COVID-19 (a few samples of this study predate the infection). Cell type and time point are not known.

This clonotype was counted between two and nine times. The chain has TRBV15 and TRBJ2-7, with 8 bases matching TRBD1. The V gene's germline CDR1 is LNHNV and CDR2 YYDKDF (reference sequence). CDR3 length: 17 residues. Germline trimming cut 1 base from V and 4 bases from J; bases unmatched to any gene: 12. CDR3 protein: CATSRGARTGSTYEQYF. The CDR3 region has the DNA TGTGCCACCAGCAGAGGCGCCAGGACAGGGAGTACTTACGAGCAGTACTTC.

The rearrangement links TRBV5-1 to TRBJ2-7; 8 bases map to TRBD2. After removal of 4 bases from V and 5 bases from J, the junction contained 8 bases not matched to a gene. The CDR3 extends over 14 amino acids. The V gene's germline CDR1 is SGHRS and CDR2 YFSETQ. CDR3 nucleotides: TGCGCCAGCAGCGAGCGGGGGCCGGCTGACGAGCAGTACTTC. This gives the protein CASSERGPADEQYF.

Only a few counts were recorded for this clonotype. The chain employs TRBV6-2 or TRBV6-3 and TRBJ2-7, with 10 bases matching TRBD1. The germline gives CDR1 MNHEY, CDR2 SVGEGT. With 3 bases clipped from V and 3 bases from J, the junction kept 14 bases outside the gene matches. This CDR3 is 18 amino acids long. CDR3 nucleotide sequence: TGTGCCAGCAGTTATAAACCACGGGACAGGGGAATAATCTACGAGCAGTACTTC. This translates into CASSYKPRDRGIIYEQYF.

V usage is TRBV6-5 and J usage is TRBJ1-5; 7 bases align to TRBD1. CDR1 is MNHEY and CDR2 is SVGAGI in the germline V gene. The CDR3 spans 15 residues. The ends lost 2 bases at V and 2 bases at J; junction bases unmatched: 3. The CDR3 protein is CASSYTGDGNQPQHF. Written as DNA, the CDR3 is TGTGCCAGCAGTTACACAGGGGACGGCAATCAGCCCCAGCATTTT.

The gene calls are TRBV12-2 and TRBJ2-7; the table's D call, TRBD1, was not checked against the DNA. TRBV12-2 is a recognized pseudogene. The CDR3 consists of 15 residues. The CDR3 sequence is CASRLLGTGTGEQYF. The CDR3 DNA reads TGTGCAAGTCGCTTACTCGGGACGGGTACGGGCGAGCAGTACTTC.

This clonotype was seen a handful of times. The DNA for the CDR3 is TGTGCCAGCAGGATGACTAGCGGGAACGAGCAGTACTTC. Protein product: CASRMTSGNEQYF. The genes are TRBV6-2 or TRBV6-3 and TRBJ2-7, with 11 bases fitting TRBD2. Unmatched junction bases numbered 3, after V lost 6 bases and J lost 5 bases. CDR1 and CDR2 (germline): MNHEY, SVGEGT. This CDR3 spans 13 amino acids.

This clonotype was seen a handful of times. V usage is TRBV7-3 and J usage is TRBJ2-6, with D hard to call. The CDR3 loop spans 15 amino acids. Trimming stripped 0 bases from V and 0 bases from J, with 3 bases between. Germline CDR1 is SGHTA and CDR2 is FQGTGA. CDR3 DNA: TGTGCCAGCAGCTTAACGCACTCTGGGGCCAACGTCCTGACTTTC. Translating gives CASSLTHSGANVLTF. Together with reference TRBV7-3 and TRBJ2-6, the CDR3 gives the full variable domain: GAGVSQTPSNKVTEKGKYVELRCDPISGHTALYWYRQSLGQGPEFLIYFQGTGAADDSGLPNDRFFAVRPEGSVSTLKIQRTERGDSAVYLCASSLTHSGANVLTFGAGSRLTVL.

This clonotype occurred a few times. The rearrangement joins TRBV12-3 or TRBV12-4 to TRBJ1-6; TRBD1 matches 7 bases. The length of the CDR3 is 15 residues. With V trimmed by 8 bases and J by 7 bases, 11 bases remained unmatched. The CDR3 sequence is CASRMRQGRNSPLHF. The DNA for the CDR3 is TGTGCCAGCCGGATGAGACAGGGACGAAATTCACCCCTCCACTTT.

The rearrangement links TRBV24-1 to TRBJ2-4; no firm D call. The V end was cut by 6 bases, the J end by 7 bases, with 9 bases between. Germline-derived CDR1 and CDR2 are KGHDR and SFDVKD. CDR3 size: 12 residues. This CDR3 reads CATSSAGNIQYF. The CDR3 bases are TGTGCCACCAGTTCCGCAGGTAACATTCAGTACTTC.

The V and J genes are TRBV9 and TRBJ2-3; D remains unclear. Germline V gene data show CDR1 as SGDLS and CDR2 as YYNGEE. V shed 0 bases and J shed 0 bases, with 11 bases lying between them. The CDR3 consists of 16 residues. The CDR3 DNA is TGTGCCAGCAGCGTAGGTACCGAATCAAGCACAGATACGCAGTATTTT. It is translated as CASSVGTESSTDTQYF. Drawing the rest from reference TRBV9 and TRBJ2-3, the complete variable domain is DSGVTQTPKHLITATGQRVTLRCSPRSGDLSVYWYQQSLDQGLQFLIQYYNGEERAKGNILERFSAQQFPDLHSELNLSSLELGDSALYFCASSVGTESSTDTQYFGPGTRLTVL.

The count of this clonotype is one. The J gene is TRBJ1-2, the V gene TRBV5-1, with D possibly being TRBD1 (6 bases). The V gene lost 3 bases and the J gene lost 8 bases, with 23 bases spanning the gap. The CDR3 is 16 residues long. Germline values: CDR1 SGHRS, CDR2 YFSETQ. Here the CDR3 DNA reads TGCGCCAGCAGCTCAGGACGGGGGGCCGGGAGTTACGGCTACACCTTC. Its translation is CASSSGRGAGSYGYTF.

V is TRBV5-4 and J is TRBJ2-2, with a tentative D call TRBD2 (6 bases). Trimming pared 2 bases from V and 8 bases from J, leaving 13 bases between. The germline V gene has CDR1 SGHNT and CDR2 YYREEE (reference sequence). The CDR3 runs 14 residues. The DNA for the CDR3 is TGTGCCAGCAGCTTATCAACTAGCAATGGGGAGCTGTTTTTT. It encodes CASSLSTSNGELFF.

This chain uses TRBV5-1 with TRBJ2-2, with a possible D match to TRBD2 (6 bases). Trimming shortened V by 1 base and J by 7 bases, and 14 bases separated the two germline ends. The length of the CDR3 is 15 residues. Germline values: CDR1 SGHRS, CDR2 YFSETQ. This chain's CDR3 is CASSLRPGVVGELFF. For the CDR3, the DNA is TGCGCCAGCAGCTTGAGGCCGGGAGTGGTCGGGGAGCTGTTTTTT.

Only a few counts were recorded for this clonotype. This chain uses TRBV5-1 with TRBJ2-3, with 7 positions matching TRBD2. Germline V gene lookup returns CDR1 SGHRS and CDR2 YFSETQ. The CDR3 has 16 residues. V gave up 4 bases and J gave up 0 bases; unmatched junction bases: 8. CDR3 in amino acids: CASSPRSSGSTDTQYF. The CDR3 nucleotides are TGCGCCAGCAGCCCACGGAGTAGCGGGAGCACAGATACGCAGTATTTT.

This clonotype occurred a few times. The chain combines TRBV2 with TRBJ2-2, with 9 bases identical to TRBD1. CDR3 length equals 14 residues. The J segment lost 7 bases and the V segment lost 6 bases, leaving 6 bases of the junction unmatched. Germline assignment: CDR1 SNHLY and CDR2 FYNNEI. The CDR3 bases are TGTGCCAGCAGCGAACAGGGGGCGATCGGGGAGCTGTTTTTT. It translates to CASSEQGAIGELFF.

As DNA, the CDR3 is TGCGCCAGCAGCCTCCGGGACTTTCACACCGGGGAGCTGTTTTTT. This gives the protein CASSLRDFHTGELFF. J is TRBJ2-2 and V is TRBV5-1; a possible D gene is TRBD2 (6 bases). This CDR3 comprises 15 residues. From germline, CDR1 is SGHRS and CDR2 YFSETQ. V dropped 4 bases and J dropped 3 bases, with 13 bases sitting between them.

This rearrangement joins TRBV2 to TRBJ2-5; TRBD2 aligns across 11 bases. The germline V gene has CDR1 SNHLY and CDR2 FYNNEI. The CDR3 spans 17 residues. V shed 3 bases and J 0 bases; nucleotides not matched to a gene: 6. CDR3 protein: CASSDAKLAGDQETQYF. The CDR3, as DNA: TGTGCCAGCAGTGATGCGAAACTAGCGGGAGACCAAGAGACCCAGTACTTC.

The rearrangement uses TRBV5-1 and TRBJ2-1; 11 bases agree with TRBD2. Trimming removed 1 base from V and 3 bases from J; junction bases left unmatched: 3. The CDR3 is 16 amino acids. The V gene's germline CDR1 is SGHRS and CDR2 YFSETQ. The CDR3 DNA reads TGCGCCAGCAGCTTGTTGACTAGCGGGGTCTACAATGAGCAGTTCTTC. Translated: CASSLLTSGVYNEQFF. The full variable domain, completed using reference TRBV5-1 and TRBJ2-1, is KAGVTQTPRYLIKTRGQQVTLSCSPISGHRSVSWYQQTPGQGLQFLFEYFSETQRNKGNFPGRFSGRQFSNSRSEMNVSTLELGDSALYLCASSLLTSGVYNEQFFGPGTRLTVL.

The V gene is TRBV15, the J gene TRBJ2-3; 7 bases align to TRBD2. V shed 1 base, J shed 0 bases, and the junction held 4 bases outside the gene matches. The CDR3 runs 16 residues. Germline-derived CDR1 and CDR2 are LNHNV and YYDKDF (reference sequence). The CDR3 loop is CATSRVLALSTDTQYF. For the CDR3, the DNA is TGTGCCACCAGCAGAGTACTAGCGCTAAGCACAGATACGCAGTATTTT.

This clonotype was seen only a few times. The rearrangement uses TRBV18 and TRBJ2-5; 10 bases map to TRBD1. With V trimmed by 3 bases and J by 4 bases, 8 bases remained unmatched. The CDR3 covers 16 residues. The germline gives CDR1 KGHSH, CDR2 LQKENI. The CDR3 nucleotides read TGTGCCAGCTCACCCACCGGGACAGGGGTTGCAGAGACCCAGTACTTC. Translation: CASSPTGTGVAETQYF. The full variable domain, rest sourced from reference TRBV18 and TRBJ2-5, is NAGVMQNPRHLVRRRGQEARLRCSPMKGHSHVYWYRQLPEEGLKFMVYLQKENIIDESGMPKERFSAEFPKEGPSILRIQQVVRGDSAAYFCASSPTGTGVAETQYFGPGTRLLVL.

CDR3: CASSWGPERGDQPQHF. The CDR3 DNA follows: TGCGCCAGCAGCTGGGGGCCGGAACGGGGCGATCAGCCCCAGCATTTT. The gene calls are TRBV5-1 and TRBJ1-5, with D possibly being TRBD1 (6 bases). The length of the CDR3 is 16 residues. CDR1 and CDR2 (germline): SGHRS, YFSETQ. V was cut by 3 bases and J by 5 bases, with 18 bases left in between.

The chain is built from TRBV6-2 or TRBV6-3 and TRBJ2-7; TRBD2 is a possible D gene (6 bases). Germline CDR1 MNHEY, CDR2 SVGEGT. The ends were cut back, 6 bases at V and 2 bases at J, with 14 bases in the middle. The CDR3 contains 14 residues. CDR3 sequence: CASSPRLEAYEQYF. CDR3 nucleotides: TGTGCCAGCAGCCCCCGACTAGAAGCCTACGAGCAGTACTTC.

This clonotype was picked up a small number of times. The gene calls are TRBV14 and TRBJ1-5; D perhaps matches TRBD1 (6 bases). This CDR3 region has 16 residues. Germline lookup yields CDR1 SGHDN and CDR2 FVKESK. V lost 1 base and J 2 bases, leaving 12 bases between the germline ends. CDR3 sequence reads: CASSQGGAWGNQPQHF. The CDR3, as DNA: TGTGCCAGCAGCCAAGGGGGGGCGTGGGGCAATCAGCCCCAGCATTTT.

The rearrangement uses TRBV5-1 and TRBJ2-7; perhaps TRBD2 as D (5 bases). This CDR3 region has 18 residues. The V end lost 0 bases, the J end lost 0 bases, and 19 bases lay between the germline ends. Germline loops: CDR1 SGHRS, CDR2 YFSETQ. The CDR3, as DNA: TGCGCCAGCAGCTTGGGGGCCCCAGGAAGCGGTAGCTCCTACGAGCAGTACTTC. Residues: CASSLGAPGSGSSYEQYF.

This chain connects TRBV20-1 to TRBJ1-1; unclear D gene. The V and J ends lost 3 bases and 0 bases respectively, with 8 bases between them. The CDR3 runs 13 residues. CDR1 DFQATT and CDR2 SNEGSKA come from the germline V gene (reference sequence). CDR3 amino acids: CSARQTLNTEAFF. The CDR3 bases are TGCAGTGCTAGGCAGACCTTGAACACTGAAGCTTTCTTT.

This clonotype was counted ten times or more. The V call is TRBV6-2 or TRBV6-3, the J call TRBJ2-3; 10 bases agree with TRBD1. The CDR3 totals 15 residues. V gave up 6 bases and J gave up 6 bases; unmatched junction bases: 9. CDR1 is MNHEY and CDR2 is SVGEGT in the germline V gene. CDR3 in DNA: TGTGCCAGCAGCGAAGGGGGACAGGGGAAGGATACGCAGTATTTT. Translating gives CASSEGGQGKDTQYF.

This clonotype has just a few counts. V usage is TRBV30 and J usage is TRBJ2-1, with 10 bases that match TRBD2. This CDR3 spans 16 amino acids. Germline V lookup: CDR1 GTSNPN, CDR2 SVGIG (reference sequence). The V gene end was trimmed by 3 bases and the J gene end by 3 bases; junction bases not matched to a gene: 8. The CDR3 DNA reads as TGTGCCTGGAGCCCCTCACGGACTAGCGGCTACAATGAGCAGTTCTTC. Translating it yields CAWSPSRTSGYNEQFF.